The table lists the clone carrying this T cell receptor (beta chain) with a few counts. These data belong to a study of cytomegalovirus exposure and HLA in healthy donors. Primers: 60 Vbeta forward and 13 Jbeta reverse. Data came from immunoSEQ multiplex PCR; TCRdb stores just in-frame clones and leaves some out. Among more than 85,000 clones listed, about four fifths were seen once. This TCR derives from a man aged 40-55 years in good health and CMV-seronegative. Input material: PBMCs.

The CDR3 here is CAWAGRGRADTQYF. The CDR3 nucleotides are TGTGCCTGGGCGGGCAGGGGTCGCGCGGATACGCAGTATTTT. The rearrangement links TRBV30 to TRBJ2-3, with a tentative D call TRBD1 (6 bases). V dropped 5 bases and J dropped 6 bases, with 18 bases sitting between them. This CDR3 has 14 amino acids. Germline CDR1 and CDR2: GTSNPN and SVGIG (reference sequence).